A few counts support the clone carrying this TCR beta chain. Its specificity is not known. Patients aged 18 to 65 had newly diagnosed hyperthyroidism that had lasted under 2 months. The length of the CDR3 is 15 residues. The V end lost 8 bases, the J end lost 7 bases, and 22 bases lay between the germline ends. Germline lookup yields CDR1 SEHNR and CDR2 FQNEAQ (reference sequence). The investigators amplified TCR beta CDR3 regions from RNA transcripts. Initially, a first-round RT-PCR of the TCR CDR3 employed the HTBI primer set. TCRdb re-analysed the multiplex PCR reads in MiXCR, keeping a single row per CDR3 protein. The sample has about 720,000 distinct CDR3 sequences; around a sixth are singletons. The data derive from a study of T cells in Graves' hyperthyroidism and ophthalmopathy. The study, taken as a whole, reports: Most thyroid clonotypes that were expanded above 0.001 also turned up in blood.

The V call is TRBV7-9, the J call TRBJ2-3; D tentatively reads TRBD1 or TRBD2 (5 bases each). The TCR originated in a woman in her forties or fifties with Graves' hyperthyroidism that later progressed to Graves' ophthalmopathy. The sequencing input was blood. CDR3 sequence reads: CASREGASLLNTQYF. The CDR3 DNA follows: TGTGCCAGCCGGGAAGGGGCCTCGTTGTTGAATACGCAGTATTTT.